These 17 T cell receptor beta chains were all obtained from the same sample, sequenced in a study of cytomegalovirus exposure and HLA in healthy donors. Primers for the PCR totalled 60 Vbeta and 13 Jbeta. Sequenced by immunoSEQ multiplex PCR; TCRdb stores in-frame clones only, minus some. Seen here are roughly 150,000 clones, more than 65% observed once, and the top ten hold approximately 6.1%. Input material: PBMCs. The receptors stem from a man in his thirties or forties in good health and CMV-seropositive.

The rearrangement links TRBV13 to TRBJ1-5, with D uncertain. V was pared by 0 bases and J by 6 bases, with 6 bases between. Germline loops: CDR1 PRHDT, CDR2 FYEKMQ (reference sequence). CDR3 length equals 13 residues. The CDR3 sequence: CASSLGSGQPQHF. In DNA form, the CDR3 reads TGTGCCAGCAGCTTAGGGTCGGGTCAGCCCCAGCATTTT.

The rearrangement joins TRBV18 to TRBJ1-4; D possibly corresponds to TRBD1 (5 bases). Germline CDR1 reads KGHSH; CDR2 reads LQKENI. The CDR3 contains 13 residues. V was cut by 4 bases and J by 2 bases, with 5 bases left in between. CDR3: CASSQGTNEKLFF. CDR3 DNA sequence: TGTGCCAGCTCACAGGGGACTAATGAAAAACTGTTTTTT.

The rearrangement joins TRBV7-9 to TRBJ1-2; 11 bases are a match to TRBD1. Germline CDR1 and CDR2: SEHNR and FQNEAQ (reference sequence). The ends lost 1 base at V and 3 bases at J; junction bases unmatched: 13. The CDR3 is 19 residues long. CDR3 residues: CASSLVEETGQGGYYGYTF. CDR3 in DNA: TGTGCCAGCAGCTTAGTTGAGGAGACGGGACAGGGGGGCTACTATGGCTACACCTTC.

V and J are TRBV15 and TRBJ1-3; tentatively, D is TRBD1 (5 bases). The germline V gene has CDR1 LNHNV and CDR2 YYDKDF (reference sequence). V shed 4 bases and J shed 8 bases, with 21 bases lying between them. The CDR3 runs 16 residues. The CDR3 DNA follows: TGTGCCACCAGCAACGCGCGGGACTCTCTGCTGGACACCATATATTTT. Amino acids: CATSNARDSLLDTIYF.

The chain is built from TRBV5-4 and TRBJ1-5; the match to TRBD1 covers 8 bases. The CDR3 loop spans 18 amino acids. V shed 0 bases and J 7 bases; nucleotides not matched to a gene: 15. Germline values: CDR1 SGHNT, CDR2 YYREEE (reference sequence). CDR3 sequence reads: CASSLVDRGGGPRQPQHF. The CDR3 nucleotides read TGTGCCAGCAGCTTGGTCGACAGGGGAGGGGGCCCACGGCAGCCCCAGCATTTT.

This clone appeared once. The rearrangement joins TRBV28 to TRBJ2-5; perhaps TRBD1 as D (6 bases). The CDR3 runs 14 residues. The V and J ends lost 5 bases and 7 bases respectively, with 17 bases between them. Germline CDR1 is MDHEN and CDR2 is SYDVKM. The CDR3 DNA reads TGTGCCAGCAGTCTTTTACAGGGCGATGTGACCCAGTACTTC. Translating it yields CASSLLQGDVTQYF.

The chain carries TRBV27 and TRBJ1-6, with a possible D match to TRBD1 (5 bases). Trimming shortened V by 2 bases and J by 9 bases, and 11 bases separated the two germline ends. The CDR3 covers 14 residues. Germline assignment: CDR1 MNHEY and CDR2 SMNVEV (reference sequence). The CDR3 here is CASSLLPGGSPLHF. The CDR3 DNA reads as TGTGCCAGCAGTTTACTCCCCGGGGGTTCACCCCTCCACTTT.

The rearrangement joins TRBV25-1 to TRBJ1-4; 7 bases fit TRBD1. Germline values: CDR1 MGHDK, CDR2 SYGVNS. With 5 bases clipped from V and 5 bases from J, the junction kept 8 bases outside the gene matches. This CDR3 has 15 residues. The CDR3 bases are TGTGCCAGCAGTATCCAGACAGGGCCGAATGAAAAACTGTTTTTT. Residues: CASSIQTGPNEKLFF.

The chain carries TRBV11-2 and TRBJ2-2; perhaps TRBD2 as D (6 bases). V was shortened by 2 bases and J by 7 bases, with 17 bases between the two germline ends. The CDR3 is 16 amino acids. Germline-derived CDR1 and CDR2 are SGHAT and FQNNGV. The CDR3 protein is CASSLTGEGGIGELFF. In DNA form, the CDR3 reads TGTGCCAGCAGCTTAACGGGAGAGGGCGGCATCGGGGAGCTGTTTTTT.

The J gene is TRBJ2-1, the V gene TRBV12-5; 7 nucleotides agree with TRBD1. V dropped 0 bases and J dropped 4; count of bases not matched to a gene: 12. This CDR3 has 18 residues. Germline CDR1 is LGHNT and CDR2 is FRNRAP. The CDR3 DNA reads as TGTGCTAGTGGTTTGGTACAATCTTTAGGGACAGTATACAATGAGCAGTTCTTC. Protein: CASGLVQSLGTVYNEQFF.

The V and J genes are TRBV10-3 and TRBJ2-3, with 11 bases that match TRBD2. J was trimmed by 6 bases and V by 10 bases; bases with no gene match: 12. The CDR3 spans 15 residues. Germline loops: CDR1 ENHRY, CDR2 SYGVKD. The CDR3 nucleotides are TGTGCCAGCAGGGGGACTAGCGGTTCCTCGGATACGCAGTATTTT. This codes for CASRGTSGSSDTQYF.

The count of this clone is one. DNA of the CDR3: TGTGCCTGGCGTAGAAGGGGTACCGGGGAGCTGTTTTTT. Amino acid sequence: CAWRRRGTGELFF. The chain employs TRBV30 and TRBJ2-2; possibly TRBD1 for D (5 bases). Trimming removed 5 bases from V and 5 bases from J, with 12 bases in between. The length of the CDR3 is 13 residues. Per the germline V gene, CDR1 is GTSNPN and CDR2 is SVGIG (reference sequence).

The rearrangement links TRBV19 to TRBJ2-1; D not resolved. CDR1 and CDR2 (germline): LNHDA, SQIVND (reference sequence). V gave up 5 bases and J gave up 4 bases, with 15 bases separating them. The CDR3 loop spans 15 amino acids. The CDR3 nucleotides read TGTGCCAGTAGTGAGCGCGGTCAGAGGTACAATGAGCAGTTCTTC. Translation: CASSERGQRYNEQFF.

This chain uses TRBV7-2 with TRBJ1-2; 10 bases line up with TRBD1. This CDR3 is 16 amino acids long. V shed 5 bases, J shed 4 bases, and the junction held 10 bases outside the gene matches. Germline V gene data show CDR1 as SGHTA and CDR2 as FQGNSA. DNA of the CDR3: TGTGCCAGCAGCCCCCAGGACAGGGGGTTTCTCTATGGCTACACCTTC. It encodes CASSPQDRGFLYGYTF. The full variable domain, its missing parts supplied by reference TRBV7-2 and TRBJ1-2, is GAGVSQSPSNKVTEKGKDVELRCDPISGHTALYWYRQSLGQGLEFLIYFQGNSAPDKSGLPSDRFSAERTGGSVSTLTIQRTQQEDSAVYLCASSPQDRGFLYGYTFGSGTRLTVV.

The rearrangement uses TRBV15 and TRBJ2-5, with 7 positions matching TRBD1. The length of the CDR3 is 16 residues. V dropped 4 bases and J dropped 8; count of bases not matched to a gene: 16. CDR1 and CDR2 from the germline V gene are LNHNV and YYDKDF (reference sequence). The CDR3 sequence: CATSTLDRTGPQTQYF. The CDR3, as DNA: TGTGCCACCAGCACCCTGGACCGGACAGGTCCCCAAACCCAGTACTTC.

The chain links TRBV6-5 to TRBJ2-7; 9 bases fit TRBD2. The CDR3 spans 13 residues. V shed 6 bases, J shed 5 bases, and the junction held 5 bases outside the gene matches. The germline gives CDR1 MNHEY, CDR2 SVGAGI. Here the CDR3 reads CASSPTSGDEQYF. CDR3 DNA: TGTGCCAGCAGCCCGACTAGCGGCGACGAGCAGTACTTC.

About this clone itself: The sample carries other DNA sequences with the same CDR3. The V call is TRBV30, the J call TRBJ2-1; 7 bases agree with TRBD2. Germline trimming cut 0 bases from V and 7 bases from J; bases unmatched to any gene: 12. The germline gives CDR1 GTSNPN, CDR2 SVGIG (reference sequence). The CDR3 contains 16 residues. CDR3 residues: CAWSVRMGGGFNEQFF. DNA for the CDR3: TGTGCCTGGAGTGTACGTATGGGGGGGGGTTTTAATGAGCAGTTCTTC. Based on the CDR3 plus reference TRBV30 and TRBJ2-1, the full variable domain is SQTIHQWPATLVQPVGSPLSLECTVEGTSNPNLYWYRQAAGRGLQLLFYSVGIGQISSEVPQNLSASRPQDRQFILSSKKLLLSDSGFYLCAWSVRMGGGFNEQFFGPGTRLTVL.